Listed below are T cell receptor beta chains from one sample, sequenced in a study of neoadjuvant anti-PD-1 for oral cavity cancer. Assay used: immunoSEQ multiplex PCR; TCRdb lists only in-frame clones, some missing. The sample records tens of thousands of clones, 86% being singletons. The sequenced sample was PBMCs, obtained after nivolumab (anti-PD-1) treatment. These receptors were taken from a person aged 35 to 85 with oral cavity squamous cell carcinoma. The CDR3 runs from the conserved cysteine through the conserved F or W. Each record gives: J gene, V gene, CDR3 protein.

>TRBJ2-1|TRBV5-4
CASSFGLAGENEQFF
>TRBJ1-4|TRBV5-1
CASSVGYGATNEKLFF
>TRBJ1-2|TRBV5-4
CASTLDLANYGYTF
>TRBJ1-1|TRBV28
CASSREPGQLNTEAFF
>TRBJ1-1|TRBV7-8
CASSLGQMNTEAFF
>TRBJ1-2|TRBV9
CASSQDPEGYGYTF
>TRBJ2-3|TRBV11-2
CASSLGAEWGSSTDTQYF
>TRBJ2-3|TRBV5-6
CASTILGGTGSSTDTQYF
>TRBJ2-4|TRBV19
CASSTAALAKNIQYF
>TRBJ1-5|TRBV13
CASSLGNQPQHF
>TRBJ1-1|TRBV7-2
CASSLVASAEAFF
>TRBJ2-2|TRBV4-1
CASRSWGGNTGELFF
>TRBJ1-2|TRBV19
CASMDLEGIYGYTF
>TRBJ1-1|TRBV4-1
CASSQVKGMRVGAFF
>TRBJ2-7|TRBV23-1
CASRGQGAYEQYF
>TRBJ1-6|TRBV30
CAWTPTGGGSPLHF
>TRBJ1-6|TRBV6-5
CASSQTYNSPLHF
>TRBJ2-7|TRBV25-1
CASQGGSPAEQYF
>TRBJ2-1|TRBV30
CAWSRKYNEQFF
>TRBJ2-1|TRBV9
CASSVATVGRAAGNEQFF
>TRBJ2-7|TRBV29-1
CSVGSLAGVYEQYF
>TRBJ1-1|TRBV30
CAWAGTVNTEAFF
>TRBJ1-1|TRBV19
CASSSQKDTEAFF
>TRBJ1-5|TRBV6-1
CASSDTWTGLIDQPQHF
>TRBJ2-7|TRBV7-7
CASSLGGGSSYEQYF
>TRBJ2-5|TRBV5-1
CASSLGEGREGETQYF
>TRBJ1-1|TRBV9
CASSVEGWGNTEAFF
>TRBJ2-1|TRBV7-6
CASSLWESGTEQFF
>TRBJ1-1|TRBV10-2
CASSESYRVISEAFF
>TRBJ2-1|TRBV5-1
CASSLEGRLADYNEQFF
>TRBJ1-1|TRBV29-1
CSVSMTRFEAFF
>TRBJ2-1|TRBV29-1
CSVEVWRESSYNEQFF
>TRBJ1-1|TRBV10-3
CAISDGGMNTEAFF
>TRBJ2-1|TRBV25-1
CASSELGDRKSDEQFF
>TRBJ1-2|TRBV7-6
CASSLLPKIDRAGYGYTF
>TRBJ1-2|TRBV25-1
CASSVSVPAGYTF
>TRBJ1-4|TRBV5-5
CASSFLAGGEKLFF
>TRBJ2-2|TRBV4-1
CASSLRATNTGELFF
>TRBJ2-2|TRBV7-8
CASSLRTPAQGAGELFF
>TRBJ1-5|TRBV7-8
CASSPRWGSPSGNQPQHF